The entry that follows covers one T cell receptor (beta chain) sequence. The antigen it recognizes is unknown. Base qualities are not provided; no much larger clone lies one nucleotide away. The library was made by the immunoSEQ multiplex PCR assay. For the original study's pipeline: A statistical classification framework was built for diagnosing cytomegalovirus status from the catalog of TCR beta chain sequences. TCRdb holds this immuneACCESS table with in-frame rearrangements only. Some clones are missing; in checked studies, unresolved V genes explain under half, and the rest has no known cause. The DNA gave D and trimming, while V, J and clone size come from that table. The sample profile shows over 85,000 clones; approximately 81% of them were found once. Around 10% of the sample rests with the top ten. The donors belonged to the validation cohort of about 120 subjects, which was separate from the approximately 700-subject first cohort.

The sample comes from a study of cytomegalovirus exposure and HLA in healthy donors (dated by TCRdb to the late 2010s). For context, the study as a whole: A later analysis indicated that the 120 validation repertoires were generated on the platform also employed for the 700 or so repertoires of the first cohort. The study aimed to test whether signatures of past pathogen exposure could be identified by cataloging public T cell receptors. Along with the approximately 700-subject first cohort, a separate validation cohort of over 90 different subjects was used. High-throughput TCR immunosequencing, statistical association of individual TCRs with disease status, and machine learning were combined to predict cytomegalovirus infection status. Study-wide findings and limitations: A total of 150 to 200 TCR beta chains were listed by the study as associated with cytomegalovirus. Most TCR sequences were observed very rarely across donors, whereas some public TCRs were present in many individuals. In vitro tests confirmed that a few of the cytomegalovirus-associated TCR beta chains recognize cytomegalovirus antigens. Of the cluster scores, roughly 95% were above 0 in a later analysis, which found that TCRs clustered in the first cohort also tended to co-occur in the approximately 110 validation repertoires. Cytomegalovirus status was reported to be diagnosed by the classifier with high specificity and sensitivity in both the original and validation cohorts. It was suggested by the authors that the approach could potentially be generalized to other disease states and immunological phenotypes. A later analysis lacked HLA typing for the validation cohort, so it scored co-occurrence in that cohort across all 110 or so repertoires.

The germline V gene gives CDR1 as SQVTM and CDR2 as ANQGSEA. Including the terminal cysteine and phenylalanine, the CDR3 comprises 17 residues. CDR3 DNA only is kept here, 51 bases in frame from base 1. Trimming takes 5 bases off V and 3 bases off J; junction bases not matched to a gene: 14. The V and J genes are TRBV29-1 and TRBJ2-2; 8 of the junction bases match TRBD1. The sequenced material came from PBMCs. This clonotype was obtained from a young woman in good health and CMV-seropositive. The nucleotide sequence is given as TGCAGCGTTTCATGGGTCTTCGGGACAGGAGACACCGGGGAGCTGTTTTTT. Protein translation: CSVSWVFGTGDTGELFF.